This entry describes one T cell receptor beta chain. Trimming cost V 11 bases and J 6 bases; bases outside gene matches: 10. CDR3 size: 14 residues. CDR1 is MGHDK, CDR2 SYGVNS, per germline. The sample is drawn from a study of blood T cell repertoires in COVID-19. Whole-study context: Some COVID-19 samples were acute and others convalescent; all came from the United States, Italy and Spain.

Generated by immunoSEQ multiplex PCR, the TCRdb table keeps only in-frame clones and is missing some. The data show about 80,000 clones, 80% to 90% seen once. This clonotype was sampled from a man older than 75 with active or convalescent COVID-19. Sequenced sample: peripheral blood. The gene calls are TRBV25-1 and TRBJ2-1, with TRBD1 identical over 10 bases. DNA of the CDR3: TGTGCCGTGCAGTGGGACAGGGGTGGCAATGAGCAGTTCTTC. It is translated as CAVQWDRGGNEQFF. The variable domain in full, with the rest retrieved from reference TRBV25-1 and TRBJ2-1, is EADIYQTPRYLVIGTGKKITLECSQTMGHDKMYWYQQDPGMELHLIHYSYGVNSTEKGDLSSESTVSRIRTEHFPLTLESARPSHTSQYLCAVQWDRGGNEQFFGPGTRLTVL.